This T cell receptor beta chain was profiled in a study of T cell repertoires in cytomegalovirus infection. Study as a whole: CMV infection plus the matching HLA type was flagged by public TCR beta signatures.

TCRdb re-called the reads through MiXCR, storing one row per CDR3 protein. The data show about 310,000 distinct CDR3 sequences, with about 17% seen just once and about 11% held by the top ten. Trimming removed 6 bases at V and 5 bases at J, with 16 bases between. Looked up from germline, CDR1 is MNHNS and CDR2 is SASEGT. The CDR3 loop spans 14 amino acids. General study points: Accumulated public TCR beta family frequency recognized individuals carrying CMV together with the relevant HLA. Predominance within the ex vivo response was attributable to HLA-C-restricted CMV-specific TCR beta clonotypes.

Points on this clonotype: The antigen is unknown.

The TCR originated in a human donor in good health (CMV status not recorded). Some clones in this sample may be carry-over from other donors' samples. This sequence joins TRBV6-1 and TRBJ1-1; D ambiguous. The specimen sequenced was PBMCs. CDR3 DNA sequence: TGTGCCAGCAGCAACCGGGCCCGGCGGACTGAAGCTTTCTTT. Translated: CASSNRARRTEAFF.